This TCR beta chain is drawn from a study of cytomegalovirus exposure and HLA in healthy donors. The donors were part of the roughly 120-subject validation cohort, which stood apart from the roughly 730-subject first cohort. Germline loops: CDR1 SNHLY, CDR2 FYNNEI. The CDR3 extends over 15 amino acids. Trimming shortened V by 6 bases and J by 6 bases, and 18 bases separated the two germline ends. General study results and limits: Later, an analysis found that TCR clusters from the first cohort tended to co-occur in the 120 validation repertoires.

Sequenced by immunoSEQ multiplex PCR; TCRdb stores in-frame clones only, minus some. The sample lists 68,000 or so clones, roughly 97% occurring once. With respect to this clone: Its antigen is undetermined.

Sequenced: PBMCs. This sequence was found in a young man in good health and CMV-seronegative. The chain is built from TRBV2 and TRBJ1-5; possibly TRBD1 for D (6 bases). The CDR3 DNA follows: TGTGCCAGCAGGGCCATTAACAGGGATCGTCAGCCCCAGCATTTT. Amino acids: CASRAINRDRQPQHF.